Sequencing of this TCR beta chain was carried out in a study of Graves' ophthalmopathy and Graves' hyperthyroidism (dated by TCRdb to 2016 to 2019). For the study in its entirety: Peripheral blood was collected at initial diagnosis, before any treatment. To explore V-J signatures distinguishing ophthalmopathy from hyperthyroidism, a discovery set of some 100 patients (43 ophthalmopathy, about 57 stable hyperthyroidism) was enrolled. The study used signatures of the TCR beta repertoire to tell Graves' ophthalmopathy apart from Graves' hyperthyroidism and to predict which patients would progress to ophthalmopathy. In total, 135 blood samples were TCR-sequenced: roughly 45 ophthalmopathy, approximately 80 hyperthyroidism and roughly 17 hyperthyroidism-to-ophthalmopathy patients. In 6 or 7 hyperthyroidism patients, T-cell repertoires of thyroid tissue and blood were compared. For independent validation, a separate cohort was made up of 18 hyperthyroidism patients plus 17 patients who later progressed from hyperthyroidism to ophthalmopathy. Once sampling was done, hyperthyroidism patients were given methimazole at a starting dose of 30 mg daily, while ophthalmopathy patients were given high-dose intravenous methylprednisolone. The full study reports these points: Ophthalmopathy was separated from stable hyperthyroidism by the 13-signature model with roughly 90% sensitivity and less than 82% specificity in cross-validation and with 80%/75% in the test set. Most expanded thyroid clonotypes with frequency above 0.001 were also detected in blood, suggesting blood repertoires may reflect the thyroid immune response. No statistical method was used to set the sample size in advance, and the investigators knew which group each participant was assigned to. In validation, the model predicted ophthalmopathy progression with 55% to 71% sensitivity and about 73% specificity; roughly 11 predicted patients were CT-confirmed with GO in a median of about 6.2 months.

Per the germline V gene, ENHRY is the CDR1 and SYGVKD is the CDR2. V ends up 5 bases short and J 3 bases short, with an unmatched junction base count of 8. The CDR3 has 15 amino acids, counting the end cysteine and phenylalanine. Only the CDR3 region is kept as DNA, spanning 45 bases read in frame from base 1. This clonotype was counted many times. Its cognate antigen has yet to be identified. Nothing much larger sits one base from this clone, and base qualities are not available. TCR beta CDR3 regions were amplified from RNA transcripts for repertoire sequencing. The first round of RT-PCR was done with HTBI primers and the Qiagen OneStep RT-PCR kit, and was followed by a second round of multiplex PCR, then size selection and purification. Sequencing of the libraries was carried out on an Illumina HiSeq2000 in paired-end mode with 100 bp reads. The authors processed their data as follows. Reads were processed with SOAPnuke, discarding reads with adapters, uncalled bases, mean Phred below 15, or no exact constant-primer or identifier match. COPE v1.2.5 was used to merge high-quality paired reads. Each unique nucleotide sequence was defined as a clonotype, and clonotypes were aligned to IMGT TRB V, D and J references with MiTCR v1.1. The analysis was limited to V-J combinations with a frequency above 0.0001, which together covered 99.2% of repertoires. For each V-J combination, a TCR clonal expansion and chaos score was defined as F50 clonal expansion divided by the chaos observed in the TCRdist matrix. Features were reduced by Welch's t-statistics and random forest to approximately 12 V-J combinations, which fed a naive Bayes classifier. The similarity between thyroid and blood repertoires was quantified using the Morisita-Horn index. Using fastp trimming at Q25 and MiXCR clonotype assembly, TCRdb reanalyzed the public sequencing data and kept in-frame beta chains. One record per CDR3 amino acid sequence lists the most common genes and DNA. The V and J calls follow TCRdb's processing rather than the paper's. The sample table contains over 650,000 distinct CDR3 sequences; only one count was recorded for roughly 41% of them. The ten largest clones add up to more than 2.5% of the sample.

The ophthalmopathy patients had moderately to severely active disease, with a Clinical Activity Score of 3 or higher, a NOSPECS grade of 4 or higher, and a disease duration of less than 3 months. Patients with other autoimmune diseases, uncontrolled infections, pregnancy or lactation were excluded from the study. Diagnosis relied on clinical symptoms, serum thyroxine, TRAb, thyroid ultrasound and orbital computed tomography. PBMCs were isolated from about 9 ml of fresh peripheral blood by Ficoll-Paque density gradient centrifugation. Trizol reagent was used to extract the total RNA, and its quality was then checked on an Agilent 2100 Bioanalyzer.

The source material was peripheral blood. The sequence derives from an adult man with Graves' ophthalmopathy. The chain employs TRBV10-3 and TRBJ2-7; 9 central nucleotides agree with TRBD2. The DNA is TGTGCCATCAGTCCTACGGGACTAGCCGGCTACGAGCAGTACTTC. Translated, this is CAISPTGLAGYEQYF.